The 20 T cell receptor beta chains presented below share a single source sample, sequenced in a study of T cell repertoires in cytomegalovirus infection. TCRdb analysed the reads with MiXCR anew, one entry per CDR3 protein. Among 350,000 to 500,000 distinct CDR3 sequences, under 40% were seen once, and the ten largest hold about 13%. The sequencing input was PBMCs. The receptors originated from a human donor in good health (CMV status not recorded). Some clones in this sample may be carry-over from other donors' samples.

A note on this clonotype: Likely a read error: the CDR3 ends without its conserved phenylalanine or tryptophan. The V and J genes are TRBV5-3 and TRBJ1-2; 7 nucleotides agree with TRBD1. TRBV5-3 is given ORF status, its function remaining uncertain. V dropped 8 bases and J dropped 4; count of bases not matched to a gene: 8. The length of the CDR3 is 13 residues. CDR3 DNA: TGTGCCAGCAGCCCGGACAGGACCTATGGCTACACCTTA. Encoded protein: CASSPDRTYGYTL.

CDR3 region: CASSELGQGWDTGELFF. CDR3 DNA: TGTGCCAGCAGTGAATTGGGACAGGGATGGGACACCGGGGAGCTGTTTTTT. The genes are TRBV6-1 and TRBJ2-2; 9 bases are a match to TRBD1. J gave up 3 bases and V 2 bases, and 7 bases lay outside the gene matches. This CDR3 spans 17 amino acids. Germline values: CDR1 MNHNS, CDR2 SASEGT.

About this clonotype: This may come from a read error, since a much larger clone is one base off. The chain uses TRBV6-1 and TRBJ2-5, with a possible D match to TRBD2 (6 bases). Germline V gives CDR1 MNHNS, CDR2 SASEGT. This CDR3 contains 14 residues. This chain's CDR3 is CARSEVVGGETQYF. The CDR3, as DNA: TGTGCCCGCAGTGAAGTTGTCGGGGGAGAGACCCAGTACTTC.

This chain uses TRBV29-1 with TRBJ2-7; TRBD1 might be the D (7 bases). Germline CDR1 SQVTM, CDR2 ANQGSEA. CDR3 length: 16 amino acids. V shed 4 bases and J shed 2 bases, with 21 bases lying between them. The CDR3 sequence is CSVGGAGGQNPYEQYF. DNA for the CDR3: TGCAGCGTTGGGGGGGCCGGGGGACAGAATCCCTACGAGCAGTACTTC.

J is TRBJ1-4 and V is TRBV7-9; D is perhaps TRBD1 (6 bases). Trimming removed 4 bases from V and 5 bases from J, with 11 bases in between. Germline V gene lookup returns CDR1 SEHNR and CDR2 FQNEAQ (reference sequence). This CDR3 contains 14 residues. Here the CDR3 reads CASSSDRENEKLFF. Written as DNA, the CDR3 is TGTGCCAGCAGCTCGGACAGAGAGAATGAAAAACTGTTTTTT.

In its sample, this clonotype was seen a few times. This rearrangement joins TRBV11-2 to TRBJ1-4, with D hard to call. CDR1 is SGHAT, CDR2 FQNNGV, per germline. V lost 2 bases and J lost 2, with 9 bases in between. The CDR3 covers 15 residues. The CDR3 sequence is CASSLPGWTNEKLFF. The CDR3 DNA sequence: TGTGCCAGCAGCTTACCGGGGTGGACTAATGAAAAACTGTTTTTT.

The chain carries TRBV5-1 and TRBJ2-7; 7 nucleotides agree with TRBD1. Trimming at V came to 0 bases and at J to 5 bases, leaving 8 bases not matched to a gene. Germline CDR1 SGHRS, CDR2 YFSETQ. The CDR3 contains 15 residues. CDR3 in DNA: TGCGCCAGCAGCTTGGCCGAGAACAGGGGACACGAGCAGTACTTC. As protein: CASSLAENRGHEQYF.

The chain uses TRBV12-3 or TRBV12-4 and TRBJ2-6, with unresolved D. The V gene lost 7 bases and the J gene lost 0 bases, with 10 bases spanning the gap. The CDR3 extends over 15 amino acids. The CDR3 sequence is CASTPPVSGANVLTF. CDR3 bases: TGTGCCAGCACCCCACCCGTCTCTGGGGCCAACGTCCTGACTTTC.

This chain uses TRBV10-3 with TRBJ1-3; D remains ambiguous. The CDR3 totals 15 residues. V was clipped by 4 bases and J by 0 bases, with 10 bases between them. Germline CDR1 and CDR2: ENHRY and SYGVKD. The CDR3 spells CAISASGVSGNTIYF. CDR3 DNA: TGTGCCATCAGTGCGTCCGGGGTCTCTGGAAACACCATATATTTT.

This clonotype was picked up many times. The chain recombines TRBV7-6 with TRBJ2-3; 9 nucleotides agree with TRBD2. This CDR3 comprises 17 residues. CDR1 is SGHVS, CDR2 FNYEAQ, per germline. The J segment lost 4 bases and the V segment lost 5 bases, leaving 13 bases of the junction unmatched. The CDR3, as DNA: TGTGCCAGCAGCAAGCGCGCGCCGGGACTAGCAGCAGATACGCAGTATTTT. It specifies CASSKRAPGLAADTQYF.

Points on this clonotype: Being one base from a much bigger clone, this may be a read error. The chain couples TRBV7-2 to TRBJ2-1, with D unresolved. V gave up 10 bases and J gave up 5 bases, with 12 bases separating them. The CDR3 spans 12 residues. Germline V gene lookup returns CDR1 SGHTA and CDR2 FQGNSA. CDR3 in amino acids: CAIDMINNEQFF. The DNA for the CDR3 is TGTGCCATAGACATGATTAACAATGAGCAGTTCTTC.

This clonotype was detected a few times. The chain has TRBV5-1 and TRBJ1-5; 9 nucleotides match TRBD1. The CDR3 totals 16 residues. The germline V gene encodes CDR1 SGHRS and CDR2 YFSETQ. J gave up 3 bases and V 1 base, and 5 bases lay outside the gene matches. The CDR3 loop reads CASSLTGTGTNQPQHF. The CDR3 nucleotides are TGCGCCAGCAGCTTGACCGGGACAGGGACCAATCAGCCCCAGCATTTT.

This clonotype was detected only a few times. The chain combines TRBV24-1 with TRBJ2-3, with a possible D match to TRBD2 (5 bases). In germline, CDR1 is KGHDR, CDR2 SFDVKD. V was trimmed by 2 bases and J by 4 bases, leaving 6 bases between them. The CDR3 has 13 residues. The CDR3 DNA reads as TGTGCCACCAGTGATTCGGGATCAGATACGCAGTATTTT. Encoded protein: CATSDSGSDTQYF.

This clonotype was observed a few times. The chain couples TRBV12-5 to TRBJ2-2; 11 nucleotides match TRBD2. The CDR3 covers 14 residues. Losses at the gene ends were 6 bases for V and 7 bases for J; bases not matched to a gene: 4. The germline CDR1 and CDR2 sequences are LGHNT and FRNRAP. CDR3 bases: TGTGCTAGTGGGACTAGCGGGGCGAACGGGGAGCTGTTTTTT. Its translation is CASGTSGANGELFF.

This clonotype occurred many times. The gene calls are TRBV7-2 and TRBJ2-1; 7 bases fit TRBD2. Looked up from germline, CDR1 is SGHTA and CDR2 is FQGNSA. The V segment lost 2 bases and the J segment 7 bases; nucleotides outside the gene matches: 2. The CDR3 has 13 amino acids. Here the CDR3 DNA reads TGTGCCAGCAGCTTACGGGGGGTGAATGAGCAGTTCTTC. Its translation: CASSLRGVNEQFF. Supplemented by reference TRBV7-2 and TRBJ2-1, the full variable domain reads GAGVSQSPSNKVTEKGKDVELRCDPISGHTALYWYRQSLGQGLEFLIYFQGNSAPDKSGLPSDRFSAERTGGSVSTLTIQRTQQEDSAVYLCASSLRGVNEQFFGPGTRLTVL.

CDR3 protein: CASSEGQTNSPLHF. As DNA, the CDR3 is TGTGCCAGCAGTGAAGGACAGACAAATTCACCCCTCCACTTT. The gene calls are TRBV2 and TRBJ1-6, with D possibly matching TRBD1 (5 bases). Germline V CDR1 and CDR2: SNHLY, FYNNEI. V was shortened by 1 base and J by 7 bases, with 8 bases between the two germline ends. The CDR3 is made up of 14 amino acids.

There are many counts of this clonotype. This chain joins TRBV7-8 and TRBJ2-5; no firm D call. V lost 11 bases and J lost 1, with 14 bases in between. The CDR3 runs to 13 residues. Germline V gene data show CDR1 as SGHVS and CDR2 as FQNEAQ. The CDR3, as DNA: TGTGCCTCAGGCAACAAGCGCCAAGAGACCCAGTACTTC. Translating gives CASGNKRQETQYF.

V and J are TRBV7-3 and TRBJ2-4; D might be TRBD1 (5 bases). This CDR3 has 13 amino acids. In germline, CDR1 is SGHTA, CDR2 FQGTGA. Trimming took 5 bases from V and 6 from J, leaving 11 bases between them. Here the CDR3 reads CASSQIQGNIQYF. The CDR3 DNA sequence: TGTGCCAGCAGCCAAATCCAGGGAAACATTCAGTACTTC.

V usage is TRBV18 and J usage is TRBJ2-3, with D maybe TRBD2 (6 bases). From germline, CDR1 is KGHSH and CDR2 LQKENI. There are 15 residues in the CDR3. V lost 1 base to trimming and J lost 0 bases, with 8 bases between them. This chain's CDR3 is CASSPLGTSTDTQYF. The CDR3 DNA reads as TGTGCCAGCTCACCACTAGGGACTAGCACAGATACGCAGTATTTT.

The gene calls are TRBV11-2 and TRBJ2-2, with 14 bases aligning to TRBD2. Germline V gene data show CDR1 as SGHAT and CDR2 as FQNNGV. V was clipped by 3 bases and J by 5 bases; unmatched bases: 5. The CDR3 has 17 amino acids. The CDR3 sequence is CASSFRLAGGQTGELFF. DNA of the CDR3: TGTGCCAGCAGCTTCCGACTAGCGGGGGGGCAAACCGGGGAGCTGTTTTTT.